This TCR beta chain was observed in a study of breast tumors, draining lymph nodes, adjacent tissues. Findings of the study overall: The data were judged consistent with most tumor T cells coming from lymph node and expanding in tumor. Tumor T cell lymph node origin was a supported hypothesis, not proven. Tumor repertoires ranked between lymph nodes and nontumor tissue in diversity, with V and J gene preferences. Luminal-like breast cancer showed significantly higher tumor–nontumor repertoire similarity than basal-like.

TCRdb analysed the multiplex PCR reads with MiXCR anew, one entry per CDR3 protein. The sample holds roughly 120,000 distinct CDR3 sequences, about 20% seen once. Germline loops: CDR1 MNHEY, CDR2 SMNVEV (reference sequence). This CDR3 region has 15 residues. Losses at the gene ends were 5 bases for V and 1 base for J; bases not matched to a gene: 5. Breast cancer patients provided tissue from their axillary draining lymph nodes. This clonotype was counted ten times or more. Its matching antigen is unknown. The specimen was axillary lymph node tissue. This sequence was found in a female donor with breast cancer. Some clones in this sample may be carry-over from other donors' samples. The V gene is TRBV27, the J gene TRBJ2-3; 8 nucleotides line up with TRBD1. Here the CDR3 DNA reads TGTGCCAGCAGTAAACAGGGGGTCCGCACAGATACGCAGTATTTT. Amino acid sequence: CASSKQGVRTDTQYF.